Listed below are T cell receptor beta chains from one sample, sequenced in a study of shared clonotypes between healthy human individuals. Only in-frame clones appear in the TCRdb table, and some are missing; sequencing was by immunoSEQ multiplex PCR. The repertoire holds roughly 760,000 clones, with approximately 79% as singletons. Sequencing input: memory CD4+ T cells sorted from blood. The receptors shown here come from a woman aged 30 to 39 in good health. Each CDR3 is given with its conserved first and last residue. Fields, in order: clone size, CDR3 length, V gene, D gene, J gene, CDR3 protein, CDR3 DNA. The D gene is left open where the match is weak. Clone sizes are given selectively: once, few, many, or a class where the clone is expanded.

size: -
length: 17
V: TRBV5-8
D: TRBD1
J: TRBJ2-2
CDR3: CASRRTGAQANAGELFF
DNA: TGTGCCAGCAGACGGACAGGGGCTCAGGCGAACGCCGGGGAGCTGTTTTTT

size: -
length: 14
V: TRBV13
D: -
J: TRBJ1-1
CDR3: CASSPEDTNTEAFF
DNA: TGTGCCAGCAGTCCTGAGGACACGAACACTGAAGCTTTCTTT

size: -
length: 14
V: TRBV28
D: -
J: TRBJ2-3
CDR3: CASSRSGTADTQYF
DNA: TGTGCCAGCAGTAGGAGCGGGACAGCAGATACGCAGTATTTT

size: once
length: 13
V: TRBV5-1
D: -
J: TRBJ1-1
CDR3: CASSLFLNTEAFF
DNA: TGCGCCAGCAGCTTGTTTCTGAACACTGAAGCTTTCTTT

size: -
length: 17
V: TRBV7-9
D: TRBD2
J: TRBJ2-3
CDR3: CASSLAISGNNTDTQYF
DNA: TGTGCCAGCAGCTTAGCAATTAGCGGGAACAACACAGATACGCAGTATTTT

size: -
length: 14
V: TRBV5-1
D: -
J: TRBJ1-3
CDR3: CASSYANSGNTIYF
DNA: TGCGCCAGCAGCTACGCGAACTCTGGAAACACCATATATTTT

size: -
length: 17
V: TRBV7-8
D: TRBD2
J: TRBJ2-1
CDR3: CASSLGVLAGGVDEQFF
DNA: TGTGCCAGCAGCTTAGGGGTCCTAGCGGGAGGGGTAGATGAGCAGTTCTTC

size: -
length: 16
V: TRBV28
D: -
J: TRBJ2-6
CDR3: CASGQGLRLGANVLTF
DNA: TGTGCCAGCGGCCAGGGTTTAAGGTTAGGGGCCAACGTCCTGACTTTC

size: -
length: 15
V: TRBV7-2
D: -
J: TRBJ1-2
CDR3: CASSPGGGGGYGYTF
DNA: TGTGCCAGCAGCCCTGGCGGGGGGGGAGGCTATGGCTACACCTTC

size: -
length: 15
V: TRBV5-4
D: TRBD2
J: TRBJ2-5
CDR3: CASSFGLAGQETQYF
DNA: TGTGCCAGCAGCTTCGGACTAGCGGGACAAGAGACCCAGTACTTC

size: -
length: 11
V: TRBV28
D: -
J: TRBJ2-7
CDR3: CASSLGSGEYF
DNA: TGTGCCAGCAGTTTAGGTTCGGGAGAGTACTTC

size: few
length: 15
V: TRBV5-4
D: -
J: TRBJ2-1
CDR3: CASSFVQGKIDEQFF
DNA: TGTGCCAGCAGCTTTGTCCAGGGGAAGATCGATGAGCAGTTCTTC

size: -
length: 17
V: TRBV7-2
D: TRBD2
J: TRBJ2-7
CDR3: CASSRLAGGPVINEQYF
DNA: TGTGCCAGCAGCCGACTAGCGGGAGGGCCCGTGATCAACGAGCAGTACTTC

size: -
length: 15
V: TRBV18
D: -
J: TRBJ2-5
CDR3: CASTLPQVGQETQYF
DNA: TGTGCCAGCACCCTCCCGCAGGTCGGCCAAGAGACCCAGTACTTC

size: -
length: 14
V: TRBV14
D: TRBD1
J: TRBJ1-4
CDR3: CASSQDRVREKLFF
DNA: TGTGCCAGCAGCCAGGACAGGGTACGAGAAAAACTGTTTTTT

size: -
length: 14
V: TRBV6-5
D: TRBD1
J: TRBJ2-7
CDR3: CASSSGQGSKKQYF
DNA: TGTGCCAGCAGTTCCGGACAGGGATCTAAGAAGCAGTACTTC

size: many
length: 13
V: TRBV9
D: -
J: TRBJ1-1
CDR3: CASSVDLESEAFF
DNA: TGTGCCAGCAGCGTAGATCTGGAATCTGAAGCTTTCTTT

size: -
length: 15
V: TRBV19
D: TRBD2
J: TRBJ2-5
CDR3: CASSLVASGSETQYF
DNA: TGTGCCAGTAGCCTCGTGGCTAGCGGGAGCGAGACCCAGTACTTC

size: -
length: 12
V: TRBV28
D: TRBD2
J: TRBJ2-3
CDR3: CAAGRPGGTQYF
DNA: TGTGCCGCCGGGCGCCCGGGGGGAACGCAGTATTTT

size: few
length: 12
V: TRBV6-6
D: -
J: TRBJ2-5
CDR3: CASRAGQETQYF
DNA: TGTGCCAGCAGGGCGGGACAAGAGACCCAGTACTTC

size: -
length: 11
V: TRBV5-1
D: -
J: TRBJ2-2
CDR3: CASSLQRELFF
DNA: TGCGCCAGCAGCCTCCAACGGGAGCTGTTTTTT

size: many
length: 15
V: TRBV27
D: TRBD1
J: TRBJ1-1
CDR3: CASSSPTGRNTEAFF
DNA: TGTGCCAGCAGTTCCCCGACAGGGAGGAACACTGAAGCTTTCTTT

size: once
length: 14
V: TRBV19
D: -
J: TRBJ1-1
CDR3: CASSPGKMNTEAFF
DNA: TGTGCCAGTAGTCCAGGGAAGATGAACACTGAAGCTTTCTTT

size: -
length: 16
V: TRBV4-2
D: TRBD2
J: TRBJ2-3
CDR3: CASTRLAGTYTDTQYF
DNA: TGTGCCAGCACTAGACTAGCGGGAACCTACACAGATACGCAGTATTTT

size: -
length: 14
V: TRBV6-1
D: -
J: TRBJ2-3
CDR3: CASTKGPSTDTQYF
DNA: TGTGCCAGCACTAAGGGGCCTAGCACAGATACGCAGTATTTT

size: -
length: 13
V: TRBV7-8
D: -
J: TRBJ2-5
CDR3: CASALDRRETQYF
DNA: TGTGCCAGCGCCCTCGACCGGAGGGAGACCCAGTACTTC